Listed here are 27 T cell receptor beta chains from one sample, sequenced in a study of a mutant IDH1 vaccine in newly diagnosed glioma. Profiled with immunoSEQ multiplex PCR; TCRdb holds only in-frame clones, not every one. The sample records tens of thousands of clones, 80% to 90% being singletons. Specified time point: baseline, week 1 (first vaccination visit). Stated treatment: pre-vaccination baseline after standard-of-care therapy. The specimen was PBMCs, collected from a glioma patient treated with radiotherapy, temozolomide or both. Receptors were obtained from a man aged 18 to 29 with glioma.

The chain couples TRBV27 to TRBJ2-2; D gene unclear. The CDR3 loop spans 15 amino acids. Germline CDR1 is MNHEY and CDR2 is SMNVEV (reference sequence). The ends were cut back, 4 bases at V and 8 bases at J, with 17 bases in the middle. CDR3 in amino acids: CASSSRVWSRGELFF. Here the CDR3 DNA reads TGTGCCAGCAGTTCCAGAGTATGGTCTCGAGGGGAGCTGTTTTTT.

The V gene is TRBV13, the J gene TRBJ2-1, with 9 bases that match TRBD2. The germline CDR1 and CDR2 sequences are PRHDT and FYEKMQ (reference sequence). This CDR3 is 16 amino acids long. With V trimmed by 2 bases and J by 7 bases, 9 bases remained unmatched. The CDR3 coding sequence is TGTGCCAGCAGCTTACGACGGGCGGGGGGGCTGAATGAGCAGTTCTTC. As protein: CASSLRRAGGLNEQFF.

Only a few counts were recorded for this clone. The V and J genes are TRBV19 and TRBJ1-1; D uncertain. The CDR3 length is 13 residues. CDR1 and CDR2 from the germline V gene are LNHDA and SQIVND (reference sequence). V lost 3 bases to trimming and J lost 3 bases, with 8 bases between them. The CDR3 DNA sequence: TGTGCCAGTAGTATCTTTGCACACACTGAAGCTTTCTTT. It encodes CASSIFAHTEAFF.

The rearrangement joins TRBV4-3 to TRBJ1-2, with D perhaps matching TRBD1 (5 bases). Germline V lookup: CDR1 LGHNA, CDR2 YSLEER. The length of the CDR3 is 14 residues. The V end lost 3 bases, the J end lost 8 bases, and 16 bases lay between the germline ends. In DNA form, the CDR3 reads TGCGCCAGCAGCCAGACAGACCCCAGGAAGGGCTACACCTTC. Translated, it gives CASSQTDPRKGYTF.

This sequence joins TRBV6-5 and TRBJ1-1, with D perhaps TRBD1 (6 bases). V shed 4 bases and J shed 4 bases, with 16 bases lying between them. The CDR3 contains 15 residues. Germline V gene lookup returns CDR1 MNHEY and CDR2 SVGAGI. The CDR3 nucleotides are TGTGCCAGCAGTTTCGCCCCGACAGGAGGCACTGAAGCTTTCTTT. Protein product: CASSFAPTGGTEAFF.

This chain connects TRBV5-6 to TRBJ1-2; 9 nucleotides agree with TRBD1. Trimming took 4 bases from V and 4 from J; bases not matched to a gene: 8. Germline V CDR1 and CDR2: SGHDT, YYEEEE. CDR3 length equals 15 residues. The CDR3, as DNA: TGTGCCAGCAGCATTAACAGGGGGCGCAGCTATGGCTACACCTTC. Its protein product is CASSINRGRSYGYTF.

The chain employs TRBV5-6 and TRBJ1-6, with D possibly being TRBD1 (6 bases). V lost 2 bases to trimming and J lost 4 bases, with 10 bases between them. The CDR3 is 15 residues long. In germline, CDR1 is SGHDT, CDR2 YYEEEE. CDR3 nucleotide sequence: TGTGCCAGCAGCTTATGGCAGGGGTATAATTCACCCCTCCACTTT. Translated: CASSLWQGYNSPLHF.

Concerning this clone: The sample carries other DNA sequences with the same CDR3. V usage is TRBV27 and J usage is TRBJ2-7, with TRBD2 identical over 14 bases. The CDR3 sequence is 15 residues long. Trimming took 2 bases from V and 7 from J; bases not matched to a gene: 4. Germline lookup yields CDR1 MNHEY and CDR2 SMNVEV (reference sequence). DNA for the CDR3: TGTGCCAGCAGTTTAGGGACTAGCGGGAGCGGAGAGCAGTACTTC. Its translation: CASSLGTSGSGEQYF.

The rearrangement joins TRBV18 to TRBJ1-4; 11 nucleotides match TRBD1. Germline CDR1 is KGHSH and CDR2 is LQKENI. V lost 4 bases, J lost 7 bases, and 5 bases stayed unmatched. The CDR3 sequence is 15 residues long. The CDR3 region is CASSLYGTGGEKLFF. In DNA, the CDR3 is TGTGCCAGCTCACTCTACGGGACAGGGGGTGAAAAACTGTTTTTT.

Remarks on this clone: A read error may produce the germline difference seen at one junction end. The chain employs TRBV7-7 and TRBJ1-1; 7 bases are a match to TRBD1. Per the germline V gene, CDR1 is SSHAT and CDR2 is FNYEAQ (reference sequence). This CDR3 region has 14 residues. The DNA for the CDR3 is TGTGCTAGCAGCCCCTCAGGGGGGTACACTGAAGCTTTCTTT. It specifies CASSPSGGYTEAFF.

J is TRBJ1-4 and V is TRBV18, with a weak D call TRBD1 (5 bases). Germline CDR1 and CDR2: KGHSH and LQKENI. With 3 bases removed from V and 7 bases from J, the gap between germline ends came to 12 bases. CDR3 length: 14 residues. The CDR3 protein is CASSPWGASEKLFF. The CDR3 nucleotides read TGTGCCAGCTCACCCTGGGGCGCGAGTGAAAAACTGTTTTTT.

The chain links TRBV6-6 to TRBJ1-2, with a weak D call TRBD1 (5 bases). The CDR3 extends over 12 amino acids. Per the germline V gene, CDR1 is MNHNY and CDR2 is SVGAGI (reference sequence). Trimming took 11 bases from V and 7 from J, leaving 17 bases between them. The chain's CDR3 is CAVIGDLGGYTF. The CDR3 nucleotides are TGTGCCGTCATTGGGGACTTAGGTGGCTACACCTTC.

The gene calls are TRBV11-2 and TRBJ1-2; D is unclear. This CDR3 is built from 15 residues. The V end lost 1 base, the J end lost 6 bases, and 15 bases lay between the germline ends. Germline V gene sequence: CDR1 SGHAT, CDR2 FQNNGV. The CDR3 sequence: CASSLAEGGGNGYTF. For the CDR3, the DNA is TGTGCCAGCAGCTTAGCAGAGGGAGGAGGAAATGGCTACACCTTC.

The rearrangement joins TRBV7-9 to TRBJ2-3, with D unresolved. Germline lookup yields CDR1 SEHNR and CDR2 FQNEAQ (reference sequence). The CDR3 loop spans 14 amino acids. Trimming left V 5 bases short and J 0 bases short, with 9 bases between. CDR3 bases: TGTGCCAGCAGCCCGCGTGGGAGCACAGATACGCAGTATTTT. Amino acid sequence: CASSPRGSTDTQYF.

The chain links TRBV5-4 to TRBJ1-1; 7 bases fit TRBD1. CDR1 and CDR2 from the germline V gene are SGHNT and YYREEE (reference sequence). V lost 1 base to trimming and J lost 4 bases; unmatched junction nucleotides: 1. The CDR3 covers 13 residues. The CDR3 nucleotides are TGTGCCAGCAGCTTGTACAGGGGCACTGAAGCTTTCTTT. Amino acid sequence: CASSLYRGTEAFF.

The chain employs TRBV4-3 and TRBJ1-2, with TRBD1 matching over 7 bases. The ends lost 4 bases at V and 2 bases at J; junction bases unmatched: 10. The CDR3 extends over 16 amino acids. From germline, CDR1 is LGHNA and CDR2 YSLEER. CDR3 sequence: CASSRDDRERNYGYTF. The CDR3 DNA follows: TGCGCCAGCAGCCGGGACGACAGGGAAAGGAACTATGGCTACACCTTC.

The sample holds a few counts of this clone. The rearrangement joins TRBV10-3 to TRBJ1-1; D remains unclear. Germline V CDR1 and CDR2: ENHRY, SYGVKD. The length of the CDR3 is 11 residues. Deletions cut 0 bases from V and 8 bases from J, with 4 bases between. The CDR3 coding sequence is TGTGCCATCAGTGAGTCGCTAGAAGCTTTCTTT. Translated: CAISESLEAFF.

The rearrangement links TRBV5-6 to TRBJ2-3, with 15 bases that match TRBD2. With 0 bases clipped from V and 0 bases from J, the junction kept 2 bases outside the gene matches. This CDR3 contains 18 residues. The germline V gene has CDR1 SGHDT and CDR2 YYEEEE. CDR3 amino acids: CASSLAGLAGGSTDTQYF. The CDR3 DNA follows: TGTGCCAGCAGCTTGGCAGGACTAGCGGGGGGGAGCACAGATACGCAGTATTTT.

This clone was seen more than once but under ten times. The chain employs TRBV28 and TRBJ1-1; tentative D call: TRBD1 (6 bases). Trimming cost V 6 bases and J 1 base, with 9 bases left between them. This CDR3 comprises 13 residues. CDR1 MDHEN and CDR2 SYDVKM come from the germline V gene. The DNA of the CDR3 is TGTGCCAGCAGGGACAGACAGAACACTGAAGCTTTCTTT. It specifies CASRDRQNTEAFF.

This chain connects TRBV5-1 to TRBJ2-7; no clear D. Deletions cut 0 bases from V and 6 bases from J, with 10 bases between. There are 13 residues in the CDR3. Germline V lookup: CDR1 SGHRS, CDR2 YFSETQ. In nucleotides, the CDR3 is TGCGCCAGCAGCTTGGTGCAGGTAGGCGAGCAGTACTTC. Its protein is CASSLVQVGEQYF.

The chain recombines TRBV7-9 with TRBJ1-2; D gene unclear. The germline V gene has CDR1 SEHNR and CDR2 FQNEAQ (reference sequence). This CDR3 has 13 amino acids. V lost 4 bases and J 2 bases, leaving 8 bases between the germline ends. The CDR3 nucleotides read TGTGCCAGCAGCTCCGGGCAGAACTATGGCTACACCTTC. This codes for CASSSGQNYGYTF.

The genes are TRBV6-6 and TRBJ1-2; TRBD1 agrees at 7 bases. CDR3 length: 16 residues. The V gene's germline CDR1 is MNHNY and CDR2 SVGAGI (reference sequence). V shed 7 bases and J 4 bases; nucleotides not matched to a gene: 15. The CDR3 is CASTHRGTGIFYGYTF. CDR3 coding DNA: TGTGCCAGCACCCACAGGGGTACAGGGATATTCTATGGCTACACCTTC.

This clone has more than one count but fewer than ten. The gene calls are TRBV5-8 and TRBJ1-2, with D hard to call. Germline CDR1 reads SGHTS; CDR2 reads YDEGEE. Trimming removed 2 bases from V and 5 bases from J, with 16 bases in between. The CDR3 runs 15 residues. CDR3 protein: CASSLSPGILYGYTF. The CDR3 region has the DNA TGTGCCAGCAGCTTATCCCCCGGGATACTATATGGCTACACCTTC.

As regards this clone: The same CDR3 arises from other DNA sequences in this sample as well. This chain connects TRBV6-5 to TRBJ1-1; TRBD1 matches at 7 bases. The CDR3 contains 15 residues. The germline CDR1 and CDR2 sequences are MNHEY and SVGAGI. V shed 6 bases, J shed 1 base, and the junction held 8 bases outside the gene matches. CDR3 loop: CASRNRGRKNTEAFF. In DNA, the CDR3 is TGTGCCAGCAGAAACAGGGGCAGGAAGAACACTGAAGCTTTCTTT.

V is TRBV6-1 and J is TRBJ1-5; possible D gene TRBD1, 6 bases. The CDR3 runs 17 residues. Between the trimmed V and J ends, which lost 2 bases and 2 bases, there was a span of 16 bases. CDR1 and CDR2 from the germline V gene are MNHNS and SASEGT. The CDR3 protein is CASSETITGFGNQPQHF. The DNA of the CDR3 is TGTGCCAGCAGTGAAACTATTACAGGGTTTGGCAATCAGCCCCAGCATTTT.

J is TRBJ2-1 and V is TRBV5-1, with D maybe TRBD1 (6 bases). This CDR3 spans 17 amino acids. Germline loops: CDR1 SGHRS, CDR2 YFSETQ. Trimming stripped 6 bases from V and 6 bases from J, with 25 bases between. CDR3 coding DNA: TGCGCCAGCACCAGAATAGGGGGAAATCGTCTGGTCAATGAGCAGTTCTTC. It encodes CASTRIGGNRLVNEQFF. The full variable domain, its missing parts supplied by reference TRBV5-1 and TRBJ2-1, is KAGVTQTPRYLIKTRGQQVTLSCSPISGHRSVSWYQQTPGQGLQFLFEYFSETQRNKGNFPGRFSGRQFSNSRSEMNVSTLELGDSALYLCASTRIGGNRLVNEQFFGPGTRLTVL.

This chain uses TRBV30 with TRBJ1-2, with unresolved D. CDR1 is GTSNPN and CDR2 is SVGIG in the germline V gene (reference sequence). The CDR3 is made up of 8 amino acids. Trimming pared 8 bases from V and 8 bases from J, leaving 6 bases between. CDR3 loop: CALGGYTF. CDR3 sequence (DNA): TGTGCCCTCGGAGGCTACACCTTC.